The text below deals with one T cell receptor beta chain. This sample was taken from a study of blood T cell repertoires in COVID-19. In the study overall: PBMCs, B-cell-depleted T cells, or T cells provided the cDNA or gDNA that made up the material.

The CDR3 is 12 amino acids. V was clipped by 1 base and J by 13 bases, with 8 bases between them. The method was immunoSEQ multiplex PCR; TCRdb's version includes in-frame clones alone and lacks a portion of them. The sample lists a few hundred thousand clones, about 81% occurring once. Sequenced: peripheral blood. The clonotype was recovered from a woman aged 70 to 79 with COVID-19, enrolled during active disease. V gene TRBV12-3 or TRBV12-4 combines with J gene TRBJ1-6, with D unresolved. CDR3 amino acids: CASSLEAGPLHF. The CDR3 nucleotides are TGTGCCAGCAGTTTAGAAGCAGGCCCCCTCCACTTT.